This T cell receptor (beta chain) comes out of a study of CD8+ T cells in alopecia areata. About the research overall: Treated patients swallowed 5 to 10 mg of oral tofacitinib twice daily.

Treatment specified: oral pan-JAK inhibitor, 5-10 mg twice daily. Extraction of RNA preceded its reverse transcription into cDNA, which served as the sequencing template. TCRdb's copy holds only in-frame clones and misses some; the assay was immunoSEQ multiplex PCR. The repertoire has 80,000 to 95,000 clones, around 40% of them found once; the top ten carry around 20%. Trimming shortened V by 8 bases and J by 6 bases, and 16 bases separated the two germline ends. The CDR3 runs 12 residues. CDR1 SQVTM and CDR2 ANQGSEA come from the germline V gene. The chain employs TRBV29-1 and TRBJ1-1, with a tentative D call TRBD1 (5 bases). The clonotype was recovered from a human donor with alopecia areata. The sequenced sample was CD8+ T cells sorted from blood, obtained at week 24, from a patient treated with tofacitinib. CDR3 sequence reads: CSLGGIGAEAFF. In DNA form, the CDR3 reads TGCAGCCTGGGGGGAATCGGGGCTGAAGCTTTCTTT.